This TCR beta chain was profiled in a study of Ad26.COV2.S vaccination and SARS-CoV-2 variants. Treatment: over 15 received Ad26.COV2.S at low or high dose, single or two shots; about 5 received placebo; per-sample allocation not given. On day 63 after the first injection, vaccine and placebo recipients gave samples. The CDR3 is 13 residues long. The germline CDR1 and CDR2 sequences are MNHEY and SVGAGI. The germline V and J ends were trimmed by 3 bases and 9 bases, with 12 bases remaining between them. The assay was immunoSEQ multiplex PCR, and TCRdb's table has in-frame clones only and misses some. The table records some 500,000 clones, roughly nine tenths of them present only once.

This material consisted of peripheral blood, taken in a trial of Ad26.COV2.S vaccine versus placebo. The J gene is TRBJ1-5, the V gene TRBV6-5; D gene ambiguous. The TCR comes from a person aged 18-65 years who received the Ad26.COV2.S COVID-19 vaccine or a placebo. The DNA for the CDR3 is TGTGCCAGCAGTTATACCAGACCCGGGCCCCAGCATTTT. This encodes CASSYTRPGPQHF.